The rows below give T cell receptor beta chains drawn from one sample of a study of breast tumors, draining lymph nodes, adjacent tissues. TCRdb redid the calling of the multiplex PCR reads with MiXCR, one entry per CDR3 protein. This table holds 100,000 to 150,000 distinct CDR3 sequences, just under 20% found once. Sequenced: axillary lymph node tissue. These receptors were collected from a female donor with breast cancer. Some clones in this sample may be carry-over from other donors' samples. Each CDR3 is given with its conserved first and last residue. Each record gives: V gene, D gene, J gene, clone size, CDR3 DNA, CDR3 protein. The D gene is left open where the match is weak. The listing skips clone size in some rows; elsewhere it reads once, few, many or a size class.

TRBV6-5	.	TRBJ1-6	many	TGTGCCAGCACCCAGACCGGGAGGTATAATTCACCCCTCCACTTT	CASTQTGRYNSPLHF
TRBV11-2	TRBD2	TRBJ2-1	many	TGTGCCAGCAGCTTAGCGCTACTAGCGGGAGGCCTCAATGAGCAGTTCTTC	CASSLALLAGGLNEQFF
TRBV20-1	TRBD2	TRBJ2-5	many	TGCAGTGCTACAAGGACTAGCTCCATGGAGACCCAGTACTTC	CSATRTSSMETQYF
TRBV28	.	TRBJ2-3	.	TGTGCCAGCAGACCATACCCGGGGGTCGATTTAGATACGCAGTATTTT	CASRPYPGVDLDTQYF
TRBV20-1	.	TRBJ2-7	many	TGCAGTGCTAGAGTGGACAGAGCCAGCTACGAGCAGTACTTC	CSARVDRASYEQYF
TRBV18	TRBD1	TRBJ2-7	many	TGTGCCAGCTCACCGCAAGGGACAGGCCTTTCCTACGAGCAGTACTTC	CASSPQGTGLSYEQYF
TRBV11-2	TRBD1	TRBJ2-3	many	TGTGCCAGCAGCAGTCCTTACAGGGGATCAAAGGATACGCAGTATTTT	CASSSPYRGSKDTQYF
TRBV5-6	.	TRBJ1-3	.	TGTGCCAGCAGCTCCATATCAGGAAACACCATATATTTT	CASSSISGNTIYF
TRBV10-1	TRBD1	TRBJ2-5	many	TGCGCCAGCAGTCTCGGACAGGGAGTCCAAGAGACCCAGTACTTC	CASSLGQGVQETQYF
TRBV18	.	TRBJ1-6	.	TGTGCCAGCTCACCATTGGAGGGGAGCTCCTATAATTCACCCCTCCACTTT	CASSPLEGSSYNSPLHF
TRBV28	.	TRBJ1-5	.	TGTGCCAGCAGTTTAGTCTGGAGGGGACCGTATAGCAATCAGCCCCGGCATTTT	CASSLVWRGPYSNQPRHF
TRBV3-1	.	TRBJ2-3	few	TGTGCCGGCAGCCAAAGCCGGGGGAGCACAGATACGCAGTATTTT	CAGSQSRGSTDTQYF
TRBV6-1	.	TRBJ1-5	many	TGTGCCAGCAAACCACAGGGCGGGCGCAATCAGCCCCAGCATTTT	CASKPQGGRNQPQHF
TRBV7-2	TRBD2	TRBJ2-7	many	TGTGCCAGCAGCCTCTACCCGGGACTAGCGGGAGTCCGCGAGCAGTACTTC	CASSLYPGLAGVREQYF
TRBV10-1	.	TRBJ2-7	many	TGCGCCAGCAGTGAGTCGGGAAGCTACGAGCAGTACTTC	CASSESGSYEQYF
TRBV6-6	.	TRBJ2-7	many	TGTGCCAGCACCACCGGTGGTGTCGAGCAGTACTTC	CASTTGGVEQYF
TRBV27	TRBD2	TRBJ2-3	many	TGTGCCAGCAGTTTATTTACTAGCGGCACAGATACGCAGTATTTT	CASSLFTSGTDTQYF
TRBV18	.	TRBJ2-1	few	TGTGCCAGCTCACCAGTAAACAATGAGCAGTTCTTC	CASSPVNNEQFF
TRBV20-1	.	TRBJ2-1	many	TGCAGTGCGGGCTGGTTGGTAGCCGGAGATGAGCAGTTCTTC	CSAGWLVAGDEQFF
TRBV25-1	.	TRBJ2-1	many	TGTGCCACCGGCACCGACATCAACAATGAGCAGTTCTTC	CATGTDINNEQFF
TRBV5-6	.	TRBJ2-1	many	TGTGCCAGCAGCCAGACAGACAATGAGCAGTTCTTC	CASSQTDNEQFF
TRBV9	.	TRBJ1-2	.	TGTGCCAGCAGCGTAGGGACAGTCGGGGGCTACACCTTC	CASSVGTVGGYTF